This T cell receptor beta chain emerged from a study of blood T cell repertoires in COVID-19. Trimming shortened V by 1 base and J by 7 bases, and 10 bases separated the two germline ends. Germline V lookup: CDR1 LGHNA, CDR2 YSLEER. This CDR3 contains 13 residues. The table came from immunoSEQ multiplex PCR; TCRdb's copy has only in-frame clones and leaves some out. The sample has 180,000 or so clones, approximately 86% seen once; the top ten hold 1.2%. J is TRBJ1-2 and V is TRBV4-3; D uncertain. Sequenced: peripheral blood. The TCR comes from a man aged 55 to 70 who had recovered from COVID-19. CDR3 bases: TGCGCCAGCAGCCAAGGCGAGGGATTTGGCTACACCTTC. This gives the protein CASSQGEGFGYTF.